Below, 29 T cell receptor beta chains from the same sample are listed, as sequenced in a study of identical twins. TCRdb reprocessed the 5' RACE reads with MiXCR, giving one entry per CDR3 protein. Among hundreds of thousands of distinct CDR3 sequences listed, roughly an eighth were seen once. This sample was shared with a second study, whose subject was yellow fever vaccine responses in identical twins.

The sample taken for sequencing was PBMCs. Source of these receptors: a woman in her late teens or twenties in good health.

The rearrangement links TRBV4-1 to TRBJ2-6; 10 bases line up with TRBD2. V lost 4 bases, J lost 6 bases, and 15 bases stayed unmatched. The germline gives CDR1 MGHRA, CDR2 YSYEKL. The CDR3 is 19 residues long. The CDR3 DNA is TGCGCCAGCAGCCTCCCCATACTAGCGGGGCCGGGAATGGCCAACGTCCTGACTTTC. Translating it yields CASSLPILAGPGMANVLTF.

This clonotype was seen at least ten times. This chain links TRBV7-9 with TRBJ1-1; TRBD1 is a possible D gene (5 bases). The CDR3 sequence is 14 residues long. The germline V and J ends were trimmed by 2 bases and 1 base, with 8 bases remaining between them. Per the germline V gene, CDR1 is SEHNR and CDR2 is FQNEAQ (reference sequence). The CDR3 protein is CASSLSGPNTEAFF. The DNA of the CDR3 is TGTGCCAGCAGCTTATCGGGACCGAACACTGAAGCTTTCTTT.

This clonotype was counted ten times or more. The chain joins TRBV5-1 to TRBJ2-3, with 8 bases identical to TRBD2. Germline values: CDR1 SGHRS, CDR2 YFSETQ. After removal of 4 bases from V and 0 bases from J, the junction contained 7 bases not matched to a gene. The CDR3 runs to 16 residues. The CDR3 DNA reads TGCGCCAGCAGCGCAGGACTAGCAGCTAGCACAGATACGCAGTATTTT. Translated, it gives CASSAGLAASTDTQYF.

The table lists this clonotype with many counts. The V call is TRBV6-4, the J call TRBJ2-2; D not resolved. CDR1 and CDR2 from the germline V gene are MRHNA and SNTAGT. There are 14 residues in the CDR3. Between the trimmed V and J ends, which lost 3 bases and 0 bases, there was a span of 5 bases. CDR3 coding DNA: TGTGCCAGCAGTGAAGGCGCGAACACCGGGGAGCTGTTTTTT. This gives the protein CASSEGANTGELFF.

This clonotype was seen a few times. This chain connects TRBV5-1 to TRBJ2-6; D is possibly TRBD1 or TRBD2 (6 bases each). The germline gives CDR1 SGHRS, CDR2 YFSETQ. The CDR3 contains 18 residues. V was cut by 1 base and J by 4 bases, with 18 bases left in between. The chain's CDR3 is CASSLPGGAISGANVLTF. CDR3 coding DNA: TGCGCCAGCAGCTTGCCCGGGGGCGCTATTTCCGGGGCCAACGTCCTGACTTTC. Based on the CDR3 plus reference TRBV5-1 and TRBJ2-6, the full variable domain is KAGVTQTPRYLIKTRGQQVTLSCSPISGHRSVSWYQQTPGQGLQFLFEYFSETQRNKGNFPGRFSGRQFSNSRSEMNVSTLELGDSALYLCASSLPGGAISGANVLTFGAGSRLTVL.

V usage is TRBV25-1 and J usage is TRBJ2-4; D might be TRBD2 (6 bases). V lost 1 base, J lost 7 bases, and 14 bases lay in between. The CDR3 runs to 15 residues. Germline V gene sequence: CDR1 MGHDK, CDR2 SYGVNS. CDR3 sequence reads: CASSESGVIRNIQYF. In nucleotides, the CDR3 is TGTGCCAGCAGTGAATCGGGGGTTATTCGGAACATTCAGTACTTC. The full variable domain, rest sourced from reference TRBV25-1 and TRBJ2-4, is EADIYQTPRYLVIGTGKKITLECSQTMGHDKMYWYQQDPGMELHLIHYSYGVNSTEKGDLSSESTVSRIRTEHFPLTLESARPSHTSQYLCASSESGVIRNIQYFGAGTRLSVL.

The chain links TRBV5-4 to TRBJ2-5, with 10 positions matching TRBD2. The CDR3 length is 16 residues. In germline, CDR1 is SGHNT, CDR2 YYREEE (reference sequence). V shed 5 bases and J 5 bases; nucleotides not matched to a gene: 12. CDR3 loop: CASSQPSGSSGETQYF. In DNA, the CDR3 is TGTGCCAGCAGTCAACCTAGCGGGAGCTCGGGGGAGACCCAGTACTTC. Complete variable domain (other parts from reference TRBV5-4 and TRBJ2-5): ETGVTQSPTHLIKTRGQQVTLRCSSQSGHNTVSWYQQALGQGPQFIFQYYREEENGRGNFPPRFSGLQFPNYSSELNVNALELDDSALYLCASSQPSGSSGETQYFGPGTRLLVL.

This clonotype was observed a single time. J is TRBJ2-3 and V is TRBV12-3 or TRBV12-4; D remains ambiguous. CDR3 size: 14 residues. Trimming left V 5 bases short and J 2 bases short, with 11 bases between. The CDR3, as DNA: TGTGCCAGCAGTGTAGGGCTATTCACAGATACGCAGTATTTT. Its protein is CASSVGLFTDTQYF.

The gene calls are TRBV18 and TRBJ1-2; D perhaps matches TRBD1 (5 bases). Deletions cut 5 bases from V and 3 bases from J, with 16 bases between. The CDR3 runs 15 residues. Germline loops: CDR1 KGHSH, CDR2 LQKENI. CDR3 residues: CASSLLGETDYGYTF. CDR3 sequence (DNA): TGTGCCAGCTCATTACTGGGGGAGACCGACTATGGCTACACCTTC. The whole variable domain, filled in from reference TRBV18 and TRBJ1-2, reads NAGVMQNPRHLVRRRGQEARLRCSPMKGHSHVYWYRQLPEEGLKFMVYLQKENIIDESGMPKERFSAEFPKEGPSILRIQQVVRGDSAAYFCASSLLGETDYGYTFGSGTRLTVV.

The rearrangement joins TRBV28 to TRBJ2-7; D not resolved. Germline CDR1 MDHEN, CDR2 SYDVKM. The CDR3 contains 12 residues. V was trimmed by 5 bases and J by 6 bases, leaving 11 bases between them. CDR3 protein: CASSPALIEQYF. The CDR3 nucleotides read TGTGCCAGCAGTCCCGCCCTTATCGAGCAGTACTTC.

This clonotype occurred many times. V gene TRBV4-1 combines with J gene TRBJ2-5; 7 bases map to TRBD2. Per the germline V gene, CDR1 is MGHRA and CDR2 is YSYEKL. V lost 4 bases and J lost 4; bases outside the gene matches: 6. There are 14 residues in the CDR3. CDR3 sequence (DNA): TGCGCCAGCAGCCTTAGGGGACTAAGAGAGACCCAGTACTTC. This translates into CASSLRGLRETQYF.

This clonotype has more than one count but fewer than ten. This rearrangement joins TRBV9 to TRBJ1-2; D is ambiguous. The germline V gene has CDR1 SGDLS and CDR2 YYNGEE. Trimming stripped 2 bases from V and 0 bases from J, with 14 bases between. There are 16 residues in the CDR3. DNA of the CDR3: TGTGCCAGCAGCGTTGTCCTCGGGAAGGCTAACTATGGCTACACCTTC. This gives the protein CASSVVLGKANYGYTF. Filled out from reference TRBV9 and TRBJ1-2, the complete variable domain reads DSGVTQTPKHLITATGQRVTLRCSPRSGDLSVYWYQQSLDQGLQFLIQYYNGEERAKGNILERFSAQQFPDLHSELNLSSLELGDSALYFCASSVVLGKANYGYTFGSGTRLTVV.

The sample holds a few counts of this clonotype. The rearrangement links TRBV5-5 to TRBJ2-5; 10 positions match TRBD2. The junction had 7 bases not matched to a gene; V was cut back by 5 bases and J by 3 bases. Germline values: CDR1 SGHKS, CDR2 YYEKEE (reference sequence). The CDR3 covers 15 residues. CDR3 loop: CASRSSGGMEETQYF. CDR3 bases: TGTGCCAGCAGATCTAGCGGGGGTATGGAAGAGACCCAGTACTTC. Combining the CDR3 with reference TRBV5-5 and TRBJ2-5 gives the whole variable domain DAGVTQSPTHLIKTRGQQVTLRCSPISGHKSVSWYQQVLGQGPQFIFQYYEKEERGRGNFPDRFSARQFPNYSSELNVNALLLGDSALYLCASRSSGGMEETQYFGPGTRLLVL.

J is TRBJ1-4 and V is TRBV6-6; TRBD1 agrees at 7 bases. CDR3 length: 13 residues. Trimming removed 8 bases from V and 8 bases from J; junction bases left unmatched: 8. The germline CDR1 and CDR2 sequences are MNHNY and SVGAGI (reference sequence). The CDR3 sequence: CASLNRGFEKLFF. DNA for the CDR3: TGTGCCAGCCTTAACAGGGGTTTCGAAAAACTGTTTTTT.

The rearrangement links TRBV6-6 to TRBJ1-1, with no clear D. V lost 6 bases and J 0 bases, leaving 17 bases between the germline ends. The CDR3 extends over 16 amino acids. Germline V gene sequence: CDR1 MNHNY, CDR2 SVGAGI (reference sequence). CDR3: CASSYTVGSMNTEAFF. The CDR3 coding sequence is TGTGCCAGCAGCTATACCGTCGGGAGCATGAACACTGAAGCTTTCTTT.

The chain has TRBV6-5 and TRBJ2-1; 10 positions match TRBD2. Germline V gene lookup returns CDR1 MNHEY and CDR2 SVGAGI. J lost 6 bases, V lost 0 bases, and 14 bases had no gene match. CDR3 length equals 19 residues. The CDR3 sequence: CASSYSTLAGEARINEQFF. CDR3 nucleotides: TGTGCCAGCAGTTACTCGACCCTAGCGGGAGAGGCAAGAATCAATGAGCAGTTCTTC.

The chain couples TRBV4-1 to TRBJ2-1; the D is unclear. Looked up from germline, CDR1 is MGHRA and CDR2 is YSYEKL. With 2 bases removed from V and 2 bases from J, the gap between germline ends came to 13 bases. CDR3 length: 16 amino acids. This chain's CDR3 is CASSQRPADPYNEQFF. In DNA, the CDR3 is TGCGCCAGCAGCCAACGACCGGCAGACCCCTACAATGAGCAGTTCTTC.

This clonotype was recorded a few times. V gene TRBV28 combines with J gene TRBJ2-7, with D perhaps TRBD1 or TRBD2 (7 bases each). CDR1 is MDHEN, CDR2 SYDVKM, per germline. This CDR3 has 14 amino acids. V lost 7 bases and J 3 bases, leaving 16 bases between the germline ends. CDR3 sequence: CASTAGGANYEQYV. The DNA for the CDR3 is TGTGCCAGCACCGCAGGGGGGGCGAACTACGAGCAGTACGTC.

This CDR3 reads CASSLSGVNYNEQFF. CDR3 sequence (DNA): TGTGCCAGCAGTTTATCAGGGGTGAACTACAATGAGCAGTTCTTC. This chain uses TRBV28 with TRBJ2-1, with D perhaps TRBD1 (6 bases). The CDR3 is 15 residues long. V lost 1 base and J lost 3, with 10 bases in between. Per germline, CDR1 MDHEN and CDR2 SYDVKM.

J is TRBJ2-7 and V is TRBV5-1; 8 nucleotides agree with TRBD1. Trimming at V came to 0 bases and at J to 2 bases, leaving 7 bases not matched to a gene. Germline-derived CDR1 and CDR2 are SGHRS and YFSETQ. The CDR3 extends over 16 amino acids. The CDR3 sequence is CASSLAPGQVAYEQYF. The CDR3 bases are TGCGCCAGCAGCTTGGCCCCGGGACAGGTTGCCTACGAGCAGTACTTC.

This sequence joins TRBV29-1 and TRBJ2-1; D is unclear. The V gene's germline CDR1 is SQVTM and CDR2 ANQGSEA. V lost 7 bases, J lost 9 bases, and 10 bases lay in between. This CDR3 contains 10 residues. Here the CDR3 reads CSALVGEQFF. CDR3 nucleotide sequence: TGCAGCGCCCTGGTGGGTGAGCAGTTCTTC.

A few counts support this clonotype. V gene TRBV7-9 combines with J gene TRBJ2-1; unclear D gene. Germline CDR1 SEHNR, CDR2 FQNEAQ (reference sequence). The CDR3 contains 13 residues. The V gene lost 2 bases and the J gene lost 7 bases, with 9 bases spanning the gap. CDR3 DNA sequence: TGTGCCAGCAGCTTAATACAGAGAAATGAGCAGTTCTTC. Translation: CASSLIQRNEQFF.

The rearrangement links TRBV9 to TRBJ2-1; 12 bases map to TRBD1. The CDR3 loop spans 16 amino acids. The V gene's germline CDR1 is SGDLS and CDR2 YYNGEE. The ends lost 4 bases at V and 8 bases at J; junction bases unmatched: 10. The CDR3 loop is CASSPYSGQGADEQFF. CDR3 in DNA: TGTGCCAGCAGCCCCTACTCGGGACAGGGGGCCGATGAGCAGTTCTTC.

This clonotype has a handful of counts. V gene TRBV27 combines with J gene TRBJ2-7, with 9 bases lining up with TRBD1. V was pared by 8 bases and J by 9 bases, with 17 bases of the junction left unmatched. This CDR3 comprises 15 residues. CDR1 MNHEY and CDR2 SMNVEV come from the germline V gene (reference sequence). CDR3 in amino acids: CASSLRGQGSLRQYF. The CDR3 DNA follows: TGTGCCAGCTCTTTACGGGGACAGGGTTCTTTAAGGCAGTACTTC.

This chain links TRBV12-3 or TRBV12-4 with TRBJ2-2; D might be TRBD1 or TRBD2, each matching 5 bases. Trimming removed 7 bases at V and 3 bases at J, with 21 bases between. The CDR3 covers 17 residues. CDR3 nucleotides: TGTGCCAGCAAGAGGGACGTTCCCCCGGTATACACCGGGGAGCTGTTTTTT. Translating it yields CASKRDVPPVYTGELFF.

The chain employs TRBV20-1 and TRBJ2-5; TRBD2 aligns across 10 bases. Trimming took 0 bases from V and 5 from J; bases not matched to a gene: 15. CDR3 length: 18 amino acids. Germline lookup yields CDR1 DFQATT and CDR2 SNEGSKA (reference sequence). This chain's CDR3 is CSARELLSSGGAWETQYF. CDR3 bases: TGCAGTGCTAGAGAGCTCCTATCAAGCGGGGGGGCTTGGGAGACCCAGTACTTC.

The chain recombines TRBV7-9 with TRBJ2-4, with 7 bases identical to TRBD1. CDR1 and CDR2 (germline): SEHNR, FQNEAQ (reference sequence). V dropped 5 bases and J dropped 3; count of bases not matched to a gene: 7. The CDR3 is made up of 15 amino acids. The CDR3: CASSRAGTDKNIQYF. In DNA, the CDR3 is TGTGCCAGCAGCCGCGCCGGGACAGACAAAAACATTCAGTACTTC.

This clonotype has more than one count but fewer than ten. The chain joins TRBV20-1 to TRBJ2-7, with a tentative D call TRBD1 (6 bases). Trimming took off 3 bases at V and 2 bases at J, with 14 bases between the two ends. CDR3 length: 14 residues. The germline V gene encodes CDR1 DFQATT and CDR2 SNEGSKA (reference sequence). DNA of the CDR3: TGCAGTGCTAGTCGGCGACAGGCAACCTACGAGCAGTACTTC. Translating it yields CSASRRQATYEQYF.

This clonotype has at least ten counts. This rearrangement joins TRBV28 to TRBJ1-6; D unclear. V shed 6 bases and J shed 7 bases, with 16 bases lying between them. The CDR3 has 15 amino acids. Germline assignment: CDR1 MDHEN and CDR2 SYDVKM. This chain's CDR3 is CASSPSVWKNSPLHF. In DNA, the CDR3 is TGTGCCAGCAGCCCCTCGGTGTGGAAGAATTCACCCCTCCACTTT.